This T cell receptor beta chain was sequenced during a study of blood T cell repertoires in COVID-19. Germline V gene sequence: CDR1 SNHLY, CDR2 FYNNEI. CDR3 length equals 16 residues. The repertoire was sequenced with immunoSEQ multiplex PCR; TCRdb's copy has only in-frame clones and lacks some. The data contain roughly 120,000 clones, less than 75% of them seen just once; the ten biggest clones take up roughly 0.86%. Details on this clone: One end of the junction fails to match germline, which may point to a read error.

Sequencing input: peripheral blood. The chain uses TRBV2 and TRBJ2-2, with 11 bases matching TRBD2. This sequence originates from a human donor with acute or convalescent COVID-19. The donor label of this sample is uncertain. CDR3 in DNA: TGTGCCAGCAGCCTTAGCGGGGGGGCCCACACCGGGGGCCATATTTTT. As protein: CASSLSGGAHTGGHIF.